Sequencing of this TCR beta chain was carried out in a study of Graves' ophthalmopathy and Graves' hyperthyroidism (dated by TCRdb to the late 2010s). With regard to the full study: Peripheral blood was collected at initial diagnosis, prior to any treatment. The study used TCR beta repertoire signatures to distinguish Graves' ophthalmopathy from Graves' hyperthyroidism and to predict progression to ophthalmopathy. In total, approximately 130 blood samples were TCR-sequenced: 40 to 45 ophthalmopathy, some 72 hyperthyroidism and some 17 hyperthyroidism-to-ophthalmopathy patients. To explore V-J signatures distinguishing ophthalmopathy from hyperthyroidism, a discovery set of roughly 98 patients (about 44 ophthalmopathy, roughly 60 stable hyperthyroidism) was enrolled. An independent validation cohort comprised under 20 hyperthyroidism patients and over 15 patients who later progressed from hyperthyroidism to ophthalmopathy. T-cell repertoires of thyroid tissue and blood were compared in over 5 hyperthyroidism patients. Following sampling, methimazole starting at 30 mg daily was administered to hyperthyroidism patients, and high-dose intravenous methylprednisolone was administered to ophthalmopathy patients.

This clonotype was picked up a small number of times. It has no known antigen specificity. The input lacks base qualities; no much larger clone sits a single base away. TCR beta CDR3 regions were amplified from RNA transcripts for repertoire sequencing. The first round of RT-PCR was done with HTBI primers and the Qiagen OneStep RT-PCR kit, and was followed by a second round of multiplex PCR, then size selection and purification. Sequencing of the libraries was carried out on an Illumina HiSeq2000 in paired-end mode with 100 bp reads. The original pipeline was this. SOAPnuke was used for read processing, and reads with adapters, uncalled bases, a mean Phred below 15, or no exact constant-primer or identifier match were discarded. High-quality paired reads were merged with COPE v1.2.5. Clonotypes were defined as unique nucleotide sequences and were aligned to IMGT TRB V, D and J references using MiTCR v1.1. Only V-J combinations with frequency above 0.0001 were analysed, covering approximately 99% of repertoires. A TCR clonal expansion and chaos score per V-J combination was defined as the ratio of F50 clonal expansion to chaos observed in the TCRdist matrix. Features were reduced by Welch's t-statistics and random forest to about a dozen V-J combinations, which fed a naive Bayes classifier. The Morisita-Horn index was used to measure how similar the thyroid and blood repertoires were. The raw public reads went through TCRdb reprocessing: fastp at Q25, MiXCR clone calling, in-frame beta chains kept. Under each unique CDR3 protein, matching rows form one entry showing the most common genes and DNA. TCRdb assigned the V and J calls; the authors' analysis was not used. In this sample the table shows over 650,000 distinct CDR3 sequences, 35% to 50% of which occur a single time. The ten largest clonotypes hold 3% to 3.5% of the sample.

Results and caveats for the whole study, not just this receptor: Most expanded thyroid clonotypes with a frequency above 0.001 also appeared in blood, which suggests that blood repertoires may reflect the immune response in the thyroid. In validation, the model predicted ophthalmopathy progression with 55% to 71% sensitivity and 72.22% specificity; about a dozen predicted patients were CT-confirmed with GO in a median of approximately 6.2 months. In cross-validation, the 13-signature model distinguished ophthalmopathy from stable hyperthyroidism with less than 90% sensitivity and roughly 81% specificity, while in the test set the corresponding values were 80% and 75%. Sample size was not statistically predetermined, and group allocation was not concealed from the investigators.

Patients with ophthalmopathy had moderately to severely active disease, with a Clinical Activity Score of 3 or more, a NOSPECS grade of 4 or more, and a disease duration of less than 3 months. Patients with other autoimmune diseases, uncontrolled infections, pregnancy or lactation were excluded. Clinical symptoms, serum thyroxine, TRAb, thyroid ultrasound and orbital computed tomography formed the basis of the diagnosis. Using Ficoll-Paque density gradient centrifugation, PBMCs were isolated from 8.5 to 10 ml of fresh peripheral blood. Trizol reagent was used to extract the total RNA, and its quality was then checked on an Agilent 2100 Bioanalyzer. Counted from cysteine to phenylalanine, this CDR3 has 17 amino acids. Of all the DNA, just the CDR3 is kept, 51 bases in frame from base 1. V and J are trimmed by 5 bases and 1 base, and the gene matches miss 8 bases of the junction. The germline V gene (reference sequence) yields DFQATT for CDR1 and SNEGSKA for CDR2.

The receptor chain draws on TRBV20-1 and TRBJ2-6, and 10 junction bases match TRBD1. The sequenced sample was peripheral blood. This TCR derives from an adult man with Graves' ophthalmopathy. The CDR3 protein: CSAVPGQGQSGANVLTF. The DNA sequence reads TGCAGTGCTGTACCGGGACAGGGGCAGTCTGGGGCCAACGTCCTGACTTTC.